The T cell receptor beta chain under discussion was sequenced for a study of cytomegalovirus exposure and HLA in healthy donors. About this clone: What it binds is unknown.

PCR amplification relied on 60 Vbeta primers (plus 13 Jbeta primers). Assay used: immunoSEQ multiplex PCR; TCRdb lists only in-frame clones, some missing. The profile shows roughly 99,000 clones, 79% of them singletons. General study points: Researchers counted around 170 TCR beta chains as cytomegalovirus-associated.

Germline V gene data show CDR1 as LNHDA and CDR2 as SQIVND (reference sequence). Between the trimmed V and J ends, which lost 5 bases and 4 bases, there was a span of 15 bases. This CDR3 has 15 residues. The chain combines TRBV19 with TRBJ1-5; D possibly corresponds to TRBD1 (6 bases). The source of this sequence is a male donor in good health and CMV-seropositive. Specimen: PBMCs. In nucleotides, the CDR3 is TGTGCCAGTAGTTTAACAGGGAATCTTAATCAGCCCCAGCATTTT. Translated: CASSLTGNLNQPQHF.